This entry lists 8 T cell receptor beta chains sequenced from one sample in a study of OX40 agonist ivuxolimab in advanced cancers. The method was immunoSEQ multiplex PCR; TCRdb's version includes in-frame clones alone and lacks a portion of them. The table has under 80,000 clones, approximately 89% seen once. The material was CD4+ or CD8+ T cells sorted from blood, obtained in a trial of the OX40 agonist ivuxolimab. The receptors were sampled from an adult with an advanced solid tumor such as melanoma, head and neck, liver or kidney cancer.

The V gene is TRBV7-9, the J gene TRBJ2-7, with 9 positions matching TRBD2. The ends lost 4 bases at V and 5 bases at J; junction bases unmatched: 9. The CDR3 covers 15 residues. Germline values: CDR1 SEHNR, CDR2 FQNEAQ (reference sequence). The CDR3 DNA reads TGTGCCAGCAGCTCAAATGTAGCGGGAGCAAACGAGCAGTACTTC. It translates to CASSSNVAGANEQYF. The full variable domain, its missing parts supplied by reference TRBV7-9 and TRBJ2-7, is DTGVSQNPRHKITKRGQNVTFRCDPISEHNRLYWYRQTLGQGPEFLTYFQNEAQLEKSRLLSDRFSAERPKGSFSTLEIQRTEQGDSAMYLCASSSNVAGANEQYFGPGTRLTVT.

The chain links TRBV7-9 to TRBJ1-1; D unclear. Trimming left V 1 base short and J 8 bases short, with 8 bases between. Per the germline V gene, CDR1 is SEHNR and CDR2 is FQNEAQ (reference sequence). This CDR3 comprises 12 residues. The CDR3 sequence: CASSLGAVEAFF. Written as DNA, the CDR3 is TGTGCCAGCAGCTTAGGGGCCGTGGAAGCTTTCTTT.

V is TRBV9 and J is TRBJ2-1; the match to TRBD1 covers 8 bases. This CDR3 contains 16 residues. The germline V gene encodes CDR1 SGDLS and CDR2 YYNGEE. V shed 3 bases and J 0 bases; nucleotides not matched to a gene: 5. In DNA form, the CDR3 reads TGTGCCAGCAGCGGACCGACAGGGGTCTCCTACAATGAGCAGTTCTTC. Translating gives CASSGPTGVSYNEQFF.

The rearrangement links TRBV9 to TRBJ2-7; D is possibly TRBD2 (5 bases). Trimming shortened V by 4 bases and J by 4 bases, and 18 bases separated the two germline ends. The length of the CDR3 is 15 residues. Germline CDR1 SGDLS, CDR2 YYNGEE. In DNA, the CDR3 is TGTGCCAGCAGCCCAACGGGGTCAACCCATTACGAGCAGTACTTC. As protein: CASSPTGSTHYEQYF.

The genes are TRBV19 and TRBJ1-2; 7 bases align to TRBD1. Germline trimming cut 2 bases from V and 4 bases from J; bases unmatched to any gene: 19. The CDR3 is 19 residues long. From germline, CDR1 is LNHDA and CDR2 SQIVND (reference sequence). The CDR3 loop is CASSIKRGLVQGISYGYTF. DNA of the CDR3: TGTGCCAGTAGTATAAAGAGGGGTTTGGTACAGGGGATTTCCTATGGCTACACCTTC.

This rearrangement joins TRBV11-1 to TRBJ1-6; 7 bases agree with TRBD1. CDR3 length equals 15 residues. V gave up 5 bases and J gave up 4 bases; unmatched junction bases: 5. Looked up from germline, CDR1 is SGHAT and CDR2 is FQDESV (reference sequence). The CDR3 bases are TGTGCCAGCAGCGAAGGGACAGCTTATAATTCACCCCTCCACTTT. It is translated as CASSEGTAYNSPLHF.

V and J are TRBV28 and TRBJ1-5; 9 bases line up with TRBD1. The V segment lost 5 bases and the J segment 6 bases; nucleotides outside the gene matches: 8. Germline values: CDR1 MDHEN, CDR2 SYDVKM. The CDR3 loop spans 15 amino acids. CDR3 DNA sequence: TGTGCCAGCAGTGGCCCGGGACAGGGATTTCAGCCCCAGCATTTT. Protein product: CASSGPGQGFQPQHF. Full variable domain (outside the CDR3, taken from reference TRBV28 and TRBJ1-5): DVKVTQSSRYLVKRTGEKVFLECVQDMDHENMFWYRQDPGLGLRLIYFSYDVKMKEKGDIPEGYSVSREKKERFSLILESASTNQTSMYLCASSGPGQGFQPQHFGDGTRLSIL.

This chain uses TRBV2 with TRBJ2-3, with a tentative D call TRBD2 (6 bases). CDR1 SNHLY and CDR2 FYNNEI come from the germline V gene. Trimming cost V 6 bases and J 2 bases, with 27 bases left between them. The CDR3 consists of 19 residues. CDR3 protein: CASSGTQVTWNEPTDTQYF. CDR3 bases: TGTGCCAGCAGCGGGACTCAAGTAACATGGAATGAGCCCACAGATACGCAGTATTTT.